Here is one TCR beta chain with its context. Since a much larger clone is just one base distant, this may be a read error. V was pared by 4 bases and J by 5 bases, with 7 bases of the junction left unmatched. CDR3 length: 14 residues. Ophthalmopathy cases met thresholds of Clinical Activity Score at least 3, NOSPECS grade at least 4 and duration under 3 months. The record originates from a study of T cells in Graves' hyperthyroidism and ophthalmopathy. Amplified TCR beta CDR3 regions derived from RNA transcripts. The HTBI primer set drove a first-round RT-PCR of the TCR CDR3. TCRdb independently ran MiXCR on the multiplex PCR reads; one entry per CDR3 protein. The sample holds some 300,000 distinct CDR3 sequences, roughly a fifth seen once.

Sequencing input: blood. The chain uses TRBV12-3 or TRBV12-4 and TRBJ2-5; 7 bases are a match to TRBD2. This clonotype was sampled from a man between 50 and 59 years old with Graves' ophthalmopathy. The CDR3 loop reads CASSSGTTGETQYF. In nucleotides, the CDR3 is TGTGCCAGCAGTTCGGGGACTACGGGCGAGACCCAGTACTTC.